These 22 T cell receptor beta chains came from one sample sequenced in a study of blood T cell repertoires in COVID-19. Generated by immunoSEQ multiplex PCR, the TCRdb table keeps only in-frame clones and is missing some. The data show about 270,000 clones, approximately 90% seen once. The sequenced sample consisted of PBMCs or T cells enriched from blood (not recorded which). The receptors stem from a woman younger than 45 with acute COVID-19.

The CDR3 reads CASSQRTDFKNTEAFF. CDR3 coding DNA: TGTGCCAGCAGCCAACGGACAGACTTTAAGAACACTGAAGCTTTCTTT. The chain joins TRBV3-1 (or the pseudogene TRBV3-2) to TRBJ1-1; tentatively, D is TRBD1 (6 bases). This CDR3 spans 16 amino acids. V was trimmed by 2 bases and J by 1 base, leaving 14 bases between them. Germline-derived CDR1 and CDR2 are LGHDT and YNNKEL (reference sequence).

The chain links TRBV29-1 to TRBJ1-2, with a tentative D call TRBD1 (6 bases). The germline V and J ends were trimmed by 6 bases and 8 bases, with 16 bases remaining between them. The germline V gene encodes CDR1 SQVTM and CDR2 ANQGSEA. The CDR3 spans 12 residues. The CDR3 DNA sequence: TGCAGCGTGGTAGACAGGATAGAGGGCTACACCTTC. Its translation: CSVVDRIEGYTF.

The genes are TRBV3-1 (or the pseudogene TRBV3-2) and TRBJ1-1; 7 bases fit TRBD1. CDR1 LGHDT and CDR2 YNNKEL come from the germline V gene (reference sequence). The length of the CDR3 is 16 residues. V lost 2 bases, J lost 3 bases, and 9 bases stayed unmatched. In DNA form, the CDR3 reads TGTGCCAGCAGCCAAACGCAGGGGGTGGGTGACACTGAAGCTTTCTTT. Translating it yields CASSQTQGVGDTEAFF.

The chain combines TRBV7-2 with TRBJ1-1; no firm D call. Germline V CDR1 and CDR2: SGHTA, FQGNSA. The CDR3 contains 13 residues. V was trimmed by 5 bases and J by 8 bases, leaving 15 bases between them. CDR3 sequence (DNA): TGTGCCAGCAGCATTGCAGGTTCAGGAGAAGCTTTCTTT. It codes for CASSIAGSGEAFF.

This clone was counted a few times. CDR3 amino acids: CASSFELSRDSSWSGYTF. The CDR3 region has the DNA TGTGCCAGCAGTTTCGAGCTGTCCCGGGACAGCTCTTGGAGCGGTTACACCTTC. The J gene is TRBJ1-2, the V gene TRBV27, with 7 bases identical to TRBD1. The ends lost 3 bases at V and 11 bases at J; junction bases unmatched: 24. Germline lookup yields CDR1 MNHEY and CDR2 SMNVEV (reference sequence). The CDR3 loop spans 18 amino acids.

A note on this clone: Relative to the germline gene, one junction end is altered; a read error may explain this. V and J are TRBV7-7 and TRBJ2-1; tentative D call: TRBD1 (5 bases). Germline values: CDR1 SSHAT, CDR2 FNYEAQ (reference sequence). The CDR3 consists of 13 residues. CDR3 DNA: TGTGCTAGCAGCCAAGACAGCTTGGATGAGCAGTTCTTC. This gives the protein CASSQDSLDEQFF. Looking up the rest from reference TRBV7-7 and TRBJ2-1 gives the full variable domain: GAGVSQSPRYKVTKRGQDVTLRCDPISSHATLYWYQQALGQGPEFLTYFNYEAQPDKSGLPSDRFSAERPEGSISTLTIQRTEQRDSAMYRCASSQDSLDEQFFGPGTRLTVL.

In this sample, this clone turned up a few times. The J gene is TRBJ2-7, the V gene TRBV7-9; possible D gene TRBD1, 5 bases. Trimming left V 1 base short and J 0 bases short, with 7 bases between. Germline CDR1 and CDR2: SEHNR and FQNEAQ (reference sequence). There are 14 residues in the CDR3. The CDR3 sequence: CASSLDRNSYEQYF. Written as DNA, the CDR3 is TGTGCCAGCAGCTTAGACAGGAACTCCTACGAGCAGTACTTC.

CDR3: CASSTRTSTDTQYF. The DNA for the CDR3 is TGTGCCAGTAGTACCCGGACAAGCACAGATACGCAGTATTTT. The chain recombines TRBV19 with TRBJ2-3; possible D gene TRBD1, 5 bases. Germline-derived CDR1 and CDR2 are LNHDA and SQIVND (reference sequence). V dropped 4 bases and J dropped 0 bases, with 8 bases sitting between them. CDR3 length: 14 amino acids.

This clone was recorded once. The rearrangement uses TRBV3-1 (or the pseudogene TRBV3-2) and TRBJ1-1, with D unclear. Germline CDR1 reads LGHDT; CDR2 reads YNNKEL (reference sequence). CDR3 length: 14 residues. The V end lost 3 bases, the J end lost 4 bases, and 12 bases lay between the germline ends. The CDR3 spells CASSHDRSFTEAFF. DNA for the CDR3: TGTGCCAGCAGCCACGATAGGAGTTTCACTGAAGCTTTCTTT.

This clone was seen more than once but under ten times. The chain employs TRBV5-8 and TRBJ2-1; 7 bases are a match to TRBD1. Germline CDR1 and CDR2: SGHTS and YDEGEE. Trimming removed 0 bases from V and 3 bases from J; junction bases left unmatched: 6. The CDR3 length is 16 residues. The DNA for the CDR3 is TGTGCCAGCAGCTTGGGGGTTTCAGGGGGCTACAATGAGCAGTTCTTC. Amino acids: CASSLGVSGGYNEQFF.

In regard to this clone: The junction differs from germline at one of its ends, possibly a read error. The same CDR3 arises from other DNA sequences in this sample as well. V usage is TRBV15 and J usage is TRBJ1-1; D is unclear. The CDR3 has 12 amino acids. Per germline, CDR1 LNHNV and CDR2 YYDKDF (reference sequence). CDR3 bases: TGTGCCACCAGCAGAGAAGACACGGAAGCTTTCTTT. Translated: CATSREDTEAFF.

The CDR3 loop is CASSQETGIYGYTF. The CDR3 coding sequence is TGTGCCAGCAGCCAAGAGACAGGGATCTATGGCTACACCTTC. V is TRBV3-1 (or the pseudogene TRBV3-2) and J is TRBJ1-2, with TRBD1 matching over 7 bases. V trimming: 0 bases; J trimming: 4 bases; junction bases outside the gene matches: 2. The length of the CDR3 is 14 residues. The germline V gene has CDR1 LGHDT and CDR2 YNNKEL (reference sequence).

This chain connects TRBV18 to TRBJ2-3; 8 bases map to TRBD1. V was clipped by 4 bases and J by 4 bases; unmatched bases: 10. Germline lookup yields CDR1 KGHSH and CDR2 LQKENI. This CDR3 is 16 amino acids long. CDR3 in DNA: TGTGCCAGCTCACTCCAGGGGGCGCGGTCGGCAGATACGCAGTATTTT. Translated: CASSLQGARSADTQYF.

The chain is built from TRBV28 and TRBJ2-7; TRBD2 might be the D (5 bases). The CDR3 is 12 amino acids. Trimming shortened V by 3 bases and J by 7 bases, and 10 bases separated the two germline ends. The germline V gene encodes CDR1 MDHEN and CDR2 SYDVKM. The CDR3 region has the DNA TGTGCCAGCAGTTTCGGGGTCGGGGAGCAGTACTTC. Residues: CASSFGVGEQYF.

The gene calls are TRBV18 and TRBJ2-7; 9 bases agree with TRBD1. CDR1 KGHSH and CDR2 LQKENI come from the germline V gene. V gave up 2 bases and J gave up 1 base; unmatched junction bases: 3. The CDR3 runs 15 residues. CDR3 coding DNA: TGTGCCAGCTCACCAAGGACAGGGGATTCCTACGAGCAGTACTTC. Protein product: CASSPRTGDSYEQYF.

V and J are TRBV18 and TRBJ1-2, with 11 bases lining up with TRBD1. Trimming removed 4 bases from V and 8 bases from J; junction bases left unmatched: 9. This CDR3 contains 15 residues. Per germline, CDR1 KGHSH and CDR2 LQKENI. DNA of the CDR3: TGTGCCAGCTCACAAAGGGGGACAGGGGGAAGCGGCTACACCTTC. This sequence encodes CASSQRGTGGSGYTF.

J is TRBJ2-6 and V is TRBV5-1, with a tentative D call TRBD1 (5 bases). CDR3 length equals 18 residues. CDR1 and CDR2 (germline): SGHRS, YFSETQ. Trimming removed 1 base from V and 0 bases from J, with 14 bases in between. CDR3 DNA: TGCGCCAGCAGCTTGTCCGACAGCCTGCACTCTGGGGCCAACGTCCTGACTTTC. Its protein product is CASSLSDSLHSGANVLTF.

The rearrangement uses TRBV27 and TRBJ2-6, with TRBD1 matching over 9 bases. Germline V CDR1 and CDR2: MNHEY, SMNVEV (reference sequence). The CDR3 spans 19 residues. J lost 0 bases, V lost 6 bases, and 12 bases had no gene match. The CDR3 reads CASSGFRDRESSGANVLTF. In DNA, the CDR3 is TGTGCCAGCAGCGGGTTCCGGGACAGGGAAAGCTCTGGGGCCAACGTCCTGACTTTC.

This chain connects TRBV7-9 to TRBJ2-1, with 16 positions matching TRBD2. The CDR3 loop spans 19 amino acids. Per the germline V gene, CDR1 is SEHNR and CDR2 is FQNEAQ (reference sequence). Trimming removed 7 bases from V and 6 bases from J; junction bases left unmatched: 15. CDR3 in amino acids: CASTPTGTSGRADLNEQFF. Here the CDR3 DNA reads TGTGCCAGCACCCCAACCGGGACTAGCGGGAGGGCGGATCTCAATGAGCAGTTCTTC.

The chain employs TRBV11-3 and TRBJ1-1; the D gene is possibly TRBD1 (5 bases). The germline gives CDR1 SGHNT, CDR2 YENEEA. The V end was cut by 5 bases, the J end by 1 base, with 8 bases between. The CDR3 consists of 13 residues. CDR3 DNA sequence: TGTGCCAGCAGCGTAACAGGGAACACTGAAGCTTTCTTT. Its protein product is CASSVTGNTEAFF.

This clone appeared once. This chain links TRBV9 with TRBJ1-1; D unresolved. Trimming removed 0 bases at V and 1 base at J, with 16 bases between. Per germline, CDR1 SGDLS and CDR2 YYNGEE. This CDR3 has 17 amino acids. CDR3 in amino acids: CASSVDWAPYSNTEAFF. The CDR3 region has the DNA TGTGCCAGCAGCGTAGACTGGGCCCCCTACTCGAACACTGAAGCTTTCTTT.

The chain recombines TRBV28 with TRBJ1-5; TRBD1 matches at 9 bases. V trimming: 3 bases; J trimming: 1 base; junction bases outside the gene matches: 4. The CDR3 runs 16 residues. The germline V gene encodes CDR1 MDHEN and CDR2 SYDVKM. Written as DNA, the CDR3 is TGTGCCAGCAGTTTGGCGGACAGGGGAAGCAATCAGCCCCAGCATTTT. Translating it yields CASSLADRGSNQPQHF. The whole variable domain, filled in from reference TRBV28 and TRBJ1-5, reads DVKVTQSSRYLVKRTGEKVFLECVQDMDHENMFWYRQDPGLGLRLIYFSYDVKMKEKGDIPEGYSVSREKKERFSLILESASTNQTSMYLCASSLADRGSNQPQHFGDGTRLSIL.